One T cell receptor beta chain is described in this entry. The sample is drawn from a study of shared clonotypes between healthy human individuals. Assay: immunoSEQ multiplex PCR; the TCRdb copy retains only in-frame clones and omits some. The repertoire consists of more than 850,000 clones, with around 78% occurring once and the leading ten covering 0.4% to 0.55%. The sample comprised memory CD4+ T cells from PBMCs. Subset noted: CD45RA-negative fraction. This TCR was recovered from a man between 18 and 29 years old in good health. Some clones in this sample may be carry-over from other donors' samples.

CDR3 in amino acids: CASSLDRLGGNEQFF. The CDR3 DNA reads TGTGCCAGCAGCTTAGATAGACTAGGTGGCAATGAGCAGTTCTTC. V gene TRBV11-3 combines with J gene TRBJ2-1; a weak D match, TRBD2 (6 bases). The V gene's germline CDR1 is SGHNT and CDR2 YENEEA. V shed 0 bases and J shed 6 bases, with 12 bases lying between them. The CDR3 is made up of 15 amino acids. Looking up the rest from reference TRBV11-3 and TRBJ2-1 gives the full variable domain: EAGVVQSPRYKIIEKKQPVAFWCNPISGHNTLYWYLQNLGQGPELLIRYENEEAVDDSQLPKDRFSAERLKGVDSTLKIQPAELGDSAVYLCASSLDRLGGNEQFFGPGTRLTVL.